The table lists the clone carrying this T cell receptor (beta chain) with a few counts. Its antigen is currently unknown. The J segment lost 6 bases and the V segment lost 2 bases, leaving 6 bases of the junction unmatched. Germline CDR1 and CDR2: SSHAT and FNYEAQ (reference sequence). CDR3 length: 15 residues. The source of the sample is a study of CD4 T cells in relation to SARS-CoV-2 and coronaviruses. Study as a whole: TCR beta CDR3s were sequenced after roughly ten-day antigen culture of PBMCs. Negative control cultures got HIV-1 Nef peptides or no peptide.

Generated by immunoSEQ multiplex PCR, the TCRdb table keeps only in-frame clones and is missing some. The data contain 15,000 to 25,000 clones, just over 75% of them singletons. CD4+ T cells from unexposed donors were obtained before the COVID-19 pandemic (2011-2018). CD4+ T cells were isolated from the cells after around 9 days of culture. The sequencing input was CD4+ T cells from PBMCs, cultured in vitro. The TCR was taken from a human donor in good health. V is TRBV7-7 and J is TRBJ1-5; 8 nucleotides match TRBD1. CDR3 coding DNA: TGTGCCAGCAGCTTACCGGGACAGGCCTGTCAGCCCCAGCATTTT. Translating it yields CASSLPGQACQPQHF.